This T cell receptor (beta chain) originates from a study of cytomegalovirus exposure and HLA in healthy donors. About the research overall: Earlier findings included approximately 120 million unique TCR beta sequences obtained from 150 million to 200 million T cells. Study conclusions and caveats: Reportedly, TCR beta sequences accurately predicted HLA-A and HLA-B alleles in most subjects.

The CDR3 is 15 residues long. V was clipped by 5 bases and J by 7 bases, with 17 bases between them. The germline V gene has CDR1 PRHDT and CDR2 FYEKMQ (reference sequence). A remark on this clone: Its target is unknown.

In the PCR, 60 Vbeta and 13 Jbeta primers were used. Generated by immunoSEQ multiplex PCR, the TCRdb table keeps only in-frame clones and is missing some. This sample has 110,000 to 150,000 clones, with around three quarters found just once. The chain joins TRBV13 to TRBJ1-4, with a tentative D call TRBD1 (6 bases). The TCR was taken from a middle-aged man in good health and CMV-seronegative. The sequenced sample consisted of PBMCs. The CDR3, as DNA: TGTGCCAGCAGCCCGGGACACGCGCCTGGTGAAAAACTGTTTTTT. Its translation is CASSPGHAPGEKLFF.